This TCR beta chain was found in a study of cytomegalovirus exposure and HLA in healthy donors. Study overall: In a previous analysis, 110 million or so unique TCR beta sequences were found from about 179 million T cells.

Germline V gene sequence: CDR1 LNHDA, CDR2 SQIVND (reference sequence). The J segment lost 3 bases and the V segment lost 1 base, leaving 8 bases of the junction unmatched. This CDR3 region has 16 residues. For this clone: Its cognate antigen is unknown.

The study ran its PCR with 60 Vbeta and 13 Jbeta primers. TCRdb's table, derived via immunoSEQ multiplex PCR, lists solely in-frame clones and lacks some. Of 100,000 to 150,000 clones in the sample, 70% to 80% were seen once. Overall study results and limits: Further analysis was carried out later, and it showed several of the most significant clusters appearing linked to common viral pathogens. At a 0.05 false discovery rate, a later analysis found approximately 17,000 TCR beta sequences to be associated with HLA alleles.

The V and J genes are TRBV19 and TRBJ2-7, with TRBD1 identical over 8 bases. This TCR was sampled from a woman aged 55-70 years in good health and CMV-seronegative. The sequencing input was PBMCs. CDR3 sequence reads: CASSIGAGGAFYEQYF. As DNA, the CDR3 is TGTGCCAGTAGTATAGGGGCAGGGGGCGCGTTCTACGAGCAGTACTTC.